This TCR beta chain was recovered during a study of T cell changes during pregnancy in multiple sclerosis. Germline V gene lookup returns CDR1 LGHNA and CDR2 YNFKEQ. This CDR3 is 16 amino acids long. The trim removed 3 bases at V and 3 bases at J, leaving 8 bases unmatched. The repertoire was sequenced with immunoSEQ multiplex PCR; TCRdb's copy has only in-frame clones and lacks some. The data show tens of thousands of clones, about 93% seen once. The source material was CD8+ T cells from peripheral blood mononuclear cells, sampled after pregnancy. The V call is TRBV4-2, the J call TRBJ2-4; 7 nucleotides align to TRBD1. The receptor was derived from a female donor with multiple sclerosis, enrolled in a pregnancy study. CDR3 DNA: TGTGCCAGCAGCCAGGAACAGGGGTTCGTCAAAAACATTCAGTACTTC. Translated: CASSQEQGFVKNIQYF.